These T cell receptor beta chains were read from a single sample in a study of PD-L1 blockade in urothelial cancer. This table comes from immunoSEQ multiplex PCR, and its TCRdb copy is limited to in-frame clones, with some not included. The sample yields about 76,000 clones, around 93% seen once. The sample consisted of PBMCs, taken around atezolizumab (anti-PD-L1) treatment. The origin of the receptors is a woman aged 80 or older with urothelial cancer. Both conserved end residues are part of each CDR3. Each record gives: D gene, clone size, J gene, V gene, CDR3 protein, CDR3 DNA. D genes are given only for firm matches. The listing skips clone size in some rows; elsewhere it reads once, few, many or a size class.

d_gene: TRBD1
abundance: .
j_gene: TRBJ2-1
v_gene: TRBV11-2
CDR3aa: CASSSDRGFYNEQFF
CDR3nt: TGTGCCAGCAGCTCGGACAGGGGGTTCTACAATGAGCAGTTCTTC

d_gene: TRBD1
abundance: .
j_gene: TRBJ1-1
v_gene: TRBV6-4
CDR3aa: CASSASGQDTEAFF
CDR3nt: TGTGCCAGCAGTGCTTCAGGACAGGATACTGAAGCTTTCTTT

d_gene: .
abundance: .
j_gene: TRBJ2-5
v_gene: TRBV9
CDR3aa: CASSPGGGGRGETQYF
CDR3nt: TGTGCCAGCAGCCCAGGAGGCGGGGGTAGGGGGGAGACCCAGTACTTC

d_gene: .
abundance: .
j_gene: TRBJ2-1
v_gene: TRBV27
CDR3aa: CASSLYRDEQFF
CDR3nt: TGTGCCAGCAGTTTATACAGGGATGAGCAGTTCTTC

d_gene: .
abundance: .
j_gene: TRBJ2-1
v_gene: TRBV5-1
CDR3aa: CASSWGQGPYNEQFF
CDR3nt: TGCGCCAGCAGCTGGGGGCAGGGCCCCTACAATGAGCAGTTCTTC

d_gene: TRBD1
abundance: .
j_gene: TRBJ1-2
v_gene: TRBV27
CDR3aa: CASSLFGTEYGYTF
CDR3nt: TGTGCCAGCAGTTTATTCGGGACAGAGTATGGCTACACCTTC

d_gene: TRBD2
abundance: .
j_gene: TRBJ2-1
v_gene: TRBV6-5
CDR3aa: CASSYAGVEQFF
CDR3nt: TGTGCCAGCAGTTACGCGGGAGTTGAGCAGTTCTTC

d_gene: TRBD1
abundance: .
j_gene: TRBJ1-1
v_gene: TRBV18
CDR3aa: CASSQTGQAGTEAFF
CDR3nt: TGTGCCAGCTCACAAACGGGACAGGCTGGCACTGAAGCTTTCTTT

d_gene: .
abundance: once
j_gene: TRBJ2-1
v_gene: TRBV6-1
CDR3aa: CASSIGLISYNEQFF
CDR3nt: TGTGCCAGCAGTATCGGACTGATCTCCTACAATGAGCAGTTCTTC

d_gene: TRBD1
abundance: .
j_gene: TRBJ2-5
v_gene: TRBV10-3
CDR3aa: CAIRGDSETQYF
CDR3nt: TGTGCCATCAGGGGGGACAGCGAGACCCAGTACTTC

d_gene: TRBD1
abundance: .
j_gene: TRBJ1-2
v_gene: TRBV15
CDR3aa: CATSLRTGEGYTF
CDR3nt: TGTGCCACCAGCCTCCGGACAGGGGAAGGCTACACCTTC

d_gene: TRBD2
abundance: .
j_gene: TRBJ2-4
v_gene: TRBV6-5
CDR3aa: CASSRDYDVGIQYF
CDR3nt: TGTGCCAGCAGCCGGGACTACGACGTAGGCATTCAGTACTTC